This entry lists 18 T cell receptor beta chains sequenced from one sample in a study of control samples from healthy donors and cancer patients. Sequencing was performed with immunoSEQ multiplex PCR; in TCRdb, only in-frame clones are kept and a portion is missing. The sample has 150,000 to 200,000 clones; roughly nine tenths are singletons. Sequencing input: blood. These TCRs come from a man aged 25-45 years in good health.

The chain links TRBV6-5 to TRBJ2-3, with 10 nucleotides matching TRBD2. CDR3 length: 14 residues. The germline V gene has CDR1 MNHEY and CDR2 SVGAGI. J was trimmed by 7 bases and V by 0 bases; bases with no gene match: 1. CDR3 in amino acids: CASSYSTSGHTQYF. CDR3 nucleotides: TGTGCCAGCAGTTACTCGACTAGCGGGCATACGCAGTATTTT.

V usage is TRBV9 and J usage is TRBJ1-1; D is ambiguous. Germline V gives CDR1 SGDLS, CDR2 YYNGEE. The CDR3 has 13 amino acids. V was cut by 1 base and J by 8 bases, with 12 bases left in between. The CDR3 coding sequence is TGTGCCAGCAGCGTAACGCCCTCATCCGAAGCTTTCTTT. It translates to CASSVTPSSEAFF. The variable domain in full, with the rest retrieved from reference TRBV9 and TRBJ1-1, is DSGVTQTPKHLITATGQRVTLRCSPRSGDLSVYWYQQSLDQGLQFLIQYYNGEERAKGNILERFSAQQFPDLHSELNLSSLELGDSALYFCASSVTPSSEAFFGQGTRLTVV.

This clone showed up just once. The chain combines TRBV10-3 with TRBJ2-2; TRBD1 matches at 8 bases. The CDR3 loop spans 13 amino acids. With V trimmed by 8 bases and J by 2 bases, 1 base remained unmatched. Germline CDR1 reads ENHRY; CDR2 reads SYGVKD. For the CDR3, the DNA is TGTGCCATCGGGACAGGCAACACCGGGGAGCTGTTTTTT. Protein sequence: CAIGTGNTGELFF.

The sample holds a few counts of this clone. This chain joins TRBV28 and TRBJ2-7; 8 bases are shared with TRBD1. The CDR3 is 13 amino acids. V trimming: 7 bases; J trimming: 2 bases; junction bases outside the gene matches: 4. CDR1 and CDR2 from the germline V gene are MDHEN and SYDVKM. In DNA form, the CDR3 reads TGTGCCAGCACCATGGGACAGGCCTACGAGCAGTACTTC. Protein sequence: CASTMGQAYEQYF.

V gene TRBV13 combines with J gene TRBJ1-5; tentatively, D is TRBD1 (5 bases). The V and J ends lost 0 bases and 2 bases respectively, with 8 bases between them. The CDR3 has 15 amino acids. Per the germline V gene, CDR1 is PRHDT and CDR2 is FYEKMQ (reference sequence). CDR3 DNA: TGTGCCAGCAGCTTAGGTCAGGGAGGCAATCAGCCCCAGCATTTT. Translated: CASSLGQGGNQPQHF.

The CDR3 loop is CASSVVGRPSGANVLTF. In nucleotides, the CDR3 is TGTGCCAGCAGCGTAGTGGGACGGCCTTCTGGGGCCAACGTCCTGACTTTC. The chain is built from TRBV9 and TRBJ2-6; D may correspond to TRBD1 or TRBD2 (5 bases each). The CDR3 consists of 17 residues. Trimming removed 0 bases from V and 1 base from J, with 11 bases in between. Germline V gene data show CDR1 as SGDLS and CDR2 as YYNGEE.

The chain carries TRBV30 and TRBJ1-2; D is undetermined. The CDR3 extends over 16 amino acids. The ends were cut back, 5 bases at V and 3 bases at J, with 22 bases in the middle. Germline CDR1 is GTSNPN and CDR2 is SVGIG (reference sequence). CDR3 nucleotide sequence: TGTGCCTGGGAACCCCCCCCGGGCCTACTTTACTATGGCTACACCTTC. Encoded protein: CAWEPPPGLLYYGYTF.

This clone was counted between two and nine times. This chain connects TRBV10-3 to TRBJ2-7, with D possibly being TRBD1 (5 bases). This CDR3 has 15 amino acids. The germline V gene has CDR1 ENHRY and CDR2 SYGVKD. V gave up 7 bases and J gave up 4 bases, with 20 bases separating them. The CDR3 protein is CAIKGDGRSLYEQYF. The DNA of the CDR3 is TGTGCCATCAAAGGGGATGGCAGATCCTTGTACGAGCAGTACTTC.

The CDR3 bases are TGTGCCAGCAGCGTAGCTCTGGGGGACTACGAGCAGTACTTC. This translates into CASSVALGDYEQYF. The chain links TRBV9 to TRBJ2-7, with D possibly being TRBD1 or TRBD2 (5 bases each). Per germline, CDR1 SGDLS and CDR2 YYNGEE. V lost 0 bases and J lost 3, with 10 bases in between. This CDR3 has 14 residues.

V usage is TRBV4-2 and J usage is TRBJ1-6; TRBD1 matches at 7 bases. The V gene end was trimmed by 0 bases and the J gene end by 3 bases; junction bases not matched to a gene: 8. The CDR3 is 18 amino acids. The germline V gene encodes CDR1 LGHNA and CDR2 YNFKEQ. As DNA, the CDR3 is TGTGCCAGCAGCCAAGAAGGGGGACAGACTTACTATAATTCACCCCTCCACTTT. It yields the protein CASSQEGGQTYYNSPLHF.

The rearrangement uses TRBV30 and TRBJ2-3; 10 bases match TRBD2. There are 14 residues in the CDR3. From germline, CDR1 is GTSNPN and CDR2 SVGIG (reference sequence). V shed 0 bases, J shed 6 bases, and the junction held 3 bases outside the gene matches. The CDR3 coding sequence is TGTGCCTGGAGTGTAAGCGGGGGGGCGGATACGCAGTATTTT. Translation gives CAWSVSGGADTQYF.

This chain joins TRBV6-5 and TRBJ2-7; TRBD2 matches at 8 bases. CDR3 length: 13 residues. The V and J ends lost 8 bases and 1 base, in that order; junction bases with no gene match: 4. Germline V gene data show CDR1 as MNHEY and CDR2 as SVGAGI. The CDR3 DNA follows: TGTGCCAGCGGTCTAGCGGGTTCCTACGAGCAGTACTTC. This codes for CASGLAGSYEQYF.

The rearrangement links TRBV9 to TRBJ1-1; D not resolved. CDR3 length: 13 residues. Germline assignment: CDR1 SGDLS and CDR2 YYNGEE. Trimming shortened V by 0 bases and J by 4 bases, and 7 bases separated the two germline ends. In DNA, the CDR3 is TGTGCCAGCAGCGTAGGGTTATCCACTGAAGCTTTCTTT. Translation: CASSVGLSTEAFF.

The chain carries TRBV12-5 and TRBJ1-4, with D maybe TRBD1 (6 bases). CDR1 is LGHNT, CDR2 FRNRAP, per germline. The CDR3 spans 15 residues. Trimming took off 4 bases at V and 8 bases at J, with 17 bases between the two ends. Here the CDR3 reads CASGSGGRGEEKLFF. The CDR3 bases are TGTGCTAGTGGTTCGGGAGGAAGGGGGGAGGAAAAACTGTTTTTT.

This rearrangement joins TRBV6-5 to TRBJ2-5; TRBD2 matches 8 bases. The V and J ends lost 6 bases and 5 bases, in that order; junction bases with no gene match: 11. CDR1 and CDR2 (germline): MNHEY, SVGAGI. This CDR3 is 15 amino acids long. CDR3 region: CASRQGSGEGETQYF. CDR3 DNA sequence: TGTGCCAGCAGACAGGGTAGCGGGGAGGGTGAGACCCAGTACTTC.

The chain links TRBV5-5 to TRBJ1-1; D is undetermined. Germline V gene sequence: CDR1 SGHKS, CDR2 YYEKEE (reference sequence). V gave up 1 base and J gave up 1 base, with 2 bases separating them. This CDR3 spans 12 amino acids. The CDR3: CASSLWNTEAFF. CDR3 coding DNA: TGTGCCAGCAGCTTGTGGAACACTGAAGCTTTCTTT.

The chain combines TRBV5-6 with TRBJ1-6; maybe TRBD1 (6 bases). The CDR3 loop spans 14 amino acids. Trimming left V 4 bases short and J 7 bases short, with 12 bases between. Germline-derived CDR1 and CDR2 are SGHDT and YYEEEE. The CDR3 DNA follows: TGTGCCAGCAGCGAGACAGGCCCGAATTCACCCCTCCACTTT. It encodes CASSETGPNSPLHF.

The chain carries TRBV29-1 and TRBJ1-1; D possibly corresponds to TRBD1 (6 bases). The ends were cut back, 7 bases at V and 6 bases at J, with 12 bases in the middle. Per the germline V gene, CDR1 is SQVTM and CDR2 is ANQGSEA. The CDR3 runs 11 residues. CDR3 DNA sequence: TGCAGCGCCGCCAGGGGTGCTGAAGCTTTCTTT. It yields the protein CSAARGAEAFF.